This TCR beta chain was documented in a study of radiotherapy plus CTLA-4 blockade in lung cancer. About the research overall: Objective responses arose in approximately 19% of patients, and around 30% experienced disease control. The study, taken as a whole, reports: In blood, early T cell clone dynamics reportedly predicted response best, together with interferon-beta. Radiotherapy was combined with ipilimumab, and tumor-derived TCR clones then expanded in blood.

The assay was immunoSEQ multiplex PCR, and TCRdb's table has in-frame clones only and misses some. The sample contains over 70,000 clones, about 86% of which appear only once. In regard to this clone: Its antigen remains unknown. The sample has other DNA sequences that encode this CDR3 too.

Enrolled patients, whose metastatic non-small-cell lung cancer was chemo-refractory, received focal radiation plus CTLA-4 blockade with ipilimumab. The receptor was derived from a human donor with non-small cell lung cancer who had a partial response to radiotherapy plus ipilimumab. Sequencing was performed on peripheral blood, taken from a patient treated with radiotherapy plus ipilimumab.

This CDR3 reads CASSIWRGTEPTEAFF. The CDR3 bases are TGTGCCAGTAGTATTTGGAGAGGCACCGAACCCACTGAAGCTTTCTTT. V is TRBV19 and J is TRBJ1-1; D gene unclear. The V gene lost 3 bases and the J gene lost 4 bases, with 18 bases spanning the gap. The CDR3 totals 16 residues. Germline CDR1 reads LNHDA; CDR2 reads SQIVND (reference sequence).